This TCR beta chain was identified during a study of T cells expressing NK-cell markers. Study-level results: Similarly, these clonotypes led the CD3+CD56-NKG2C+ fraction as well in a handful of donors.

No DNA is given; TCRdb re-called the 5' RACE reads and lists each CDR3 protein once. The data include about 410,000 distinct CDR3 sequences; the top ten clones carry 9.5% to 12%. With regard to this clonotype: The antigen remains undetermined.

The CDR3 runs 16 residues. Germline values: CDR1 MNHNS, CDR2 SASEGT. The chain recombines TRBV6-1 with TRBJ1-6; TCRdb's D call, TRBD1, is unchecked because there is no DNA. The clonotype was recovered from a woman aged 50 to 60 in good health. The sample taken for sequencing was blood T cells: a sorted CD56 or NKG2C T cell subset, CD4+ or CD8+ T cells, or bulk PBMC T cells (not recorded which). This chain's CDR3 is CASSEPIRDRGSPLHF.